The 5 T cell receptor beta chains below come from one sample, sequenced in a study of blood T cell repertoires in COVID-19 (dated by TCRdb to 2018 to 2021). Library preparation used the immunoSEQ multiplex PCR assay. TCRdb holds this immuneACCESS table with in-frame rearrangements only. Some clones are missing; in checked studies, unresolved V genes explain under half, and the rest has no known cause. Here the sample has 310,000 or so clones; approximately 90% occur a single time. The biggest ten clones account for about 2.2% of the sample. Sequencing was done on a sample of peripheral blood. These receptors all come from a woman aged 45-65 years who had recovered from COVID-19.

The V gene is TRBV11-2, the J gene TRBJ1-6; D gene uncertain. The CDR3 contains 16 residues. Trimming removed 3 bases from V and 3 bases from J, with 12 bases in between. Looked up from germline, CDR1 is SGHAT and CDR2 is FQNNGV. DNA of the CDR3: TGTGCCAGCAGCTTGGGCACAGAATTCTATAATTCACCCCTCCACTTT. Translation: CASSLGTEFYNSPLHF. The full variable domain, with the rest looked up from reference TRBV11-2 and TRBJ1-6, is EAGVAQSPRYKIIEKRQSVAFWCNPISGHATLYWYQQILGQGPKLLIQFQNNGVVDDSQLPKDRFSAERLKGVDSTLKIQPAKLEDSAVYLCASSLGTEFYNSPLHFGNGTRLTVT.

The rearrangement uses TRBV2 and TRBJ1-2; D remains ambiguous. This CDR3 comprises 14 residues. V dropped 7 bases and J dropped 8 bases, with 20 bases sitting between them. From germline, CDR1 is SNHLY and CDR2 FYNNEI. CDR3 residues: CASTYTGEDGGYTF. The CDR3 DNA sequence: TGTGCCAGCACCTACACCGGGGAAGATGGGGGCTACACCTTC.

This clone was seen a single time. This chain links TRBV7-2 with TRBJ2-1; 10 nucleotides agree with TRBD2. The CDR3 length is 14 residues. Germline V gene lookup returns CDR1 SGHTA and CDR2 FQGNSA. The V and J ends lost 7 bases and 5 bases, in that order; junction bases with no gene match: 5. In DNA, the CDR3 is TGTGCCAGCAAACCTGGACTAGCGGACAATGAGCAGTTCTTC. Its protein product is CASKPGLADNEQFF.

The V gene is TRBV19, the J gene TRBJ1-1, with a possible D match to TRBD1 (6 bases). The V end was cut by 6 bases, the J end by 6 bases, with 14 bases between. The CDR3 sequence is 13 residues long. The germline gives CDR1 LNHDA, CDR2 SQIVND (reference sequence). The CDR3 bases are TGTGCCAGTAGCCTCATGACAGGCGCTGAAGCTTTCTTT. This gives the protein CASSLMTGAEAFF. Full variable domain (missing parts from reference TRBV19 and TRBJ1-1): DGGITQSPKYLFRKEGQNVTLSCEQNLNHDAMYWYRQDPGQGLRLIYYSQIVNDFQKGDIAEGYSVSREKKESFPLTVTSAQKNPTAFYLCASSLMTGAEAFFGQGTRLTVV.

The gene calls are TRBV11-2 and TRBJ1-4; D unclear. Germline V gene lookup returns CDR1 SGHAT and CDR2 FQNNGV. The V end was cut by 2 bases, the J end by 5 bases, with 15 bases between. The CDR3 runs 16 residues. Here the CDR3 DNA reads TGTGCCAGCAGCTTAATGGGAGCAGGAACAAATGAAAAACTGTTTTTT. It yields the protein CASSLMGAGTNEKLFF.